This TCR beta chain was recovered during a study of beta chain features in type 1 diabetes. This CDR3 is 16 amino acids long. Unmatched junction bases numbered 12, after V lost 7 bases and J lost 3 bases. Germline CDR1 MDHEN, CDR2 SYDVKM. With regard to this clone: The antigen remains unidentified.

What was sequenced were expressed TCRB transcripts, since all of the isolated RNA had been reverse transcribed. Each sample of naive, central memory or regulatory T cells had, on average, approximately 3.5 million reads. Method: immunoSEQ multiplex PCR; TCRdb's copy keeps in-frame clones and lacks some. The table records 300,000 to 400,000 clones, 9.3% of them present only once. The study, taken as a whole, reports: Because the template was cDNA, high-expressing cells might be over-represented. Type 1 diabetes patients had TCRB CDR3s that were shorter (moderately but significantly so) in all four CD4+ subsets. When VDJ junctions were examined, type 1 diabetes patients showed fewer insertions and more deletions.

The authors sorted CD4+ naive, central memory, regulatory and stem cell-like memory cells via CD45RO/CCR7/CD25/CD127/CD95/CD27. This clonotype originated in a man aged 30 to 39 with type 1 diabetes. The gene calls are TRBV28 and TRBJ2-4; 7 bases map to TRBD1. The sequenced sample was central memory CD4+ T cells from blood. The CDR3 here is CASNARDSINKNIQYF. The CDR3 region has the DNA TGTGCCAGCAACGCCCGGGACAGTATAAACAAAAACATTCAGTACTTC.